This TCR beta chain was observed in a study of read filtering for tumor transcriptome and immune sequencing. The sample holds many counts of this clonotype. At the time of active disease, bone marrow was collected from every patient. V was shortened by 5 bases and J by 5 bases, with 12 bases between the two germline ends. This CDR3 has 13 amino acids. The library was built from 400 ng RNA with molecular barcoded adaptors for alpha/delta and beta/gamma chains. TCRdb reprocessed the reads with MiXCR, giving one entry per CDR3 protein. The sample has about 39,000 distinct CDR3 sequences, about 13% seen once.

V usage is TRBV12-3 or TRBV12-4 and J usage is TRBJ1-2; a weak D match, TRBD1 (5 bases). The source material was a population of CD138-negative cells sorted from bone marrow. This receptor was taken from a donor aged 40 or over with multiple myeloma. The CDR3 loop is CASSPDTGYGYTF. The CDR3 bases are TGTGCCAGCAGTCCTGACACAGGTTATGGCTACACCTTC.